This TCR beta chain was captured by sequencing in a study of response to subunit inactivated influenza vaccine. Whole-study results and caveats: Only a handful of new T cells, the authors suggested, are recruited with each seasonal influenza vaccination.

J lost 2 bases, V lost 4 bases, and 5 bases had no gene match. Germline-derived CDR1 and CDR2 are MNHEY and SMNVEV (reference sequence). This CDR3 is built from 15 residues. Concerning this clonotype: Its antigen is not known.

One entry per CDR3 protein, called by TCRdb with MiXCR from the RT-PCR reads. The sample contains 500,000 to 550,000 distinct CDR3 sequences, around 8% of which appear only once. The sample consisted of PBMCs from blood, taken around 25 months after vaccination. This receptor was taken from a man aged 50 to 69 who received an inactivated influenza vaccine. The chain couples TRBV27 to TRBJ2-1; 7 bases agree with TRBD1. The CDR3 reads CASSSRQGTYNEQFF. CDR3 in DNA: TGTGCCAGCAGTTCAAGACAGGGTACCTACAATGAGCAGTTCTTC.